The rows below give T cell receptor beta chains drawn from one sample of a study of siplizumab effects on memory and regulatory T cells. Profiling relied on immunoSEQ multiplex PCR, and the TCRdb table lists in-frame clones only, not all of them. Altogether some 100,000 clones are present, 75% to 95% being singletons, with the ten largest covering 0.15%. Material for sequencing was CD4+ T cells sorted from blood. The receptors here all came from a human donor in good health. The CDR3 runs from the conserved cysteine through the conserved F or W. Each record gives: clone size, D gene, J gene, V gene, CDR3 DNA, CDR3 protein. The D gene is left open where the match is weak. A row's size may be missing; if present it is once, few, many or a size class.

>NA|NA|TRBJ1-1|TRBV6-5
TGTGCCAGCAGGCGGGCAGGGGAGAACACTGAAGCTTTCTTT
CASRRAGENTEAFF
>once|NA|TRBJ1-5|TRBV28
TGTGCCAGCAGTTTCAACCCACGGGACAGCAATCAGCCCCAGCATTTT
CASSFNPRDSNQPQHF
>NA|NA|TRBJ1-6|TRBV21-1
TGTGCCAGCAGCAAAGGTGTCACCTGCTCCTATAATTCACCCCTCCACTTT
CASSKGVTCSYNSPLHF
>NA|NA|TRBJ2-2|TRBV5-1
TGCGCCAGCAGCTTGGCCGAAGTGACACTAAACACCGGGGAGCTGTTTTTT
CASSLAEVTLNTGELFF
>NA|TRBD2|TRBJ2-3|TRBV10-3
TGTGCCACTCTCTTACTAGCGGGAGATACGCAGTATTTT
CATLLLAGDTQYF
>NA|NA|TRBJ2-5|TRBV2
TGTGCCAGCAGTCCCGGGACAAAGACCCAGTACTTC
CASSPGTKTQYF
>NA|TRBD1|TRBJ1-2|TRBV29-1
TGCAGCGTTATGGACAGGGGGCGCCGGGACTATGGCTACACCTTC
CSVMDRGRRDYGYTF
>NA|TRBD1|TRBJ1-5|TRBV7-9
TGTGCCAGCAGCCTAACCACAGGGGGTTATAGCAATCAGCCCCAGCATTTT
CASSLTTGGYSNQPQHF
>once|NA|TRBJ2-7|TRBV5-1
TGCGCCAGCGTTACTGGATCCTACGAGCAGTACTTC
CASVTGSYEQYF
>NA|NA|TRBJ1-2|TRBV11-3
TGTGCCAGCAGCTTAGATACAGGGAAGAGGGGCTACACCTTC
CASSLDTGKRGYTF
>NA|TRBD2|TRBJ2-3|TRBV7-2
TGTGCCAGCAGCTTACGTCTAGCGGGGGGAAGTGATACGCAGTATTTT
CASSLRLAGGSDTQYF
>NA|NA|TRBJ2-3|TRBV10-3
TGTGCCATCAGGGGCCTCGGGGGAGAGGGCACAGATACGCAGTATTTT
CAIRGLGGEGTDTQYF
>NA|NA|TRBJ2-2|TRBV19
TGTGCCAAGGAGACAGCTGAGGTAAACACCGGGGAGCTGTTTTTT
CAKETAEVNTGELFF
>NA|TRBD2|TRBJ2-7|TRBV19
TGTGCCAGTAGTATCGGTCGCGCGGGGGGGCGAGCCTCCGACGAGCAGTACTTC
CASSIGRAGGRASDEQYF
>NA|NA|TRBJ2-3|TRBV10-1
TGCGCCAGCAGCCAAATGGGGTCGGGGGCCCCAGATACGCAGTATTTT
CASSQMGSGAPDTQYF
>few|NA|TRBJ1-5|TRBV7-8
TGTGCCAGCAGCTTGGGCAATCAGCCCCAGCATTTT
CASSLGNQPQHF
>NA|NA|TRBJ1-5|TRBV28
TGTGCCAGCAGTGTCCGCGGGGGGGCTGGCAATCAGCCCCAGCATTTT
CASSVRGGAGNQPQHF
>NA|NA|TRBJ2-5|TRBV20-1
TGCAGTGCCGGTAGGGGTGAGACCCAGTACTTC
CSAGRGETQYF
>NA|NA|TRBJ1-1|TRBV20-1
TGCAGTGCTAGAACCCCGGACGAAGCTTTCTTT
CSARTPDEAFF
>NA|TRBD2|TRBJ2-1|TRBV27
TGTGCCAGCAGCCTAACTAGCGCAGAGCAGTTCTTC
CASSLTSAEQFF
>NA|NA|TRBJ1-4|TRBV2
TGTGCCAGCAGTGATGTAGGAGCAACTAATGAAAAACTGTTTTTT
CASSDVGATNEKLFF
>NA|NA|TRBJ1-2|TRBV10-3
TGTGCCATCAGTGACAGTAACTATGGCTACACCTTC
CAISDSNYGYTF
>once|TRBD1|TRBJ2-3|TRBV6-1
TGTGCCAGCAGATCCGGGACAGGTGCCCCTCAAACGCAGTATTTT
CASRSGTGAPQTQYF
>NA|NA|TRBJ2-3|TRBV28
TGTGCCAGCAGTTTACGGACAGATACGCAGTATTTT
CASSLRTDTQYF
>NA|NA|TRBJ2-3|TRBV10-1
TGCGCCAGCGGAGTGGGGTCAGATACGCAGTATTTT
CASGVGSDTQYF
>NA|NA|TRBJ1-3|TRBV18
TGTGCCAGCTCACCAATCACAGGGACGGACACCATATATTTT
CASSPITGTDTIYF
>NA|NA|TRBJ2-1|TRBV7-6
TGTGCCAGCAGCCTTTTAGGGGGAGGCTCCTACAATGAGCAGTTCTTC
CASSLLGGGSYNEQFF
>NA|NA|TRBJ1-1|TRBV4-2
TGTGCCAGCAGCCAAGTATCCGCAGAGACTGAAGCTTTCTTT
CASSQVSAETEAFF
>NA|TRBD1|TRBJ2-7|TRBV19
TGTGCCAGTAGTATAGAGAGGGGGCTCGAGCAGTACTTC
CASSIERGLEQYF
>NA|TRBD2|TRBJ2-3|TRBV5-4
TGTGCCAGCAGCTTGAGCGGGGGGGCCACAGATACGCAGTATTTT
CASSLSGGATDTQYF
>NA|NA|TRBJ1-5|TRBV5-1
TGCGCCAGCAGCTTGGGGGGAGACCAGCCCCAGCATTTT
CASSLGGDQPQHF
>NA|NA|TRBJ2-7|TRBV11-2
TGTGCCAGCAGCTTAGATGTCGGCAGGCCCAGCTCCTACGAGCAGTACTTC
CASSLDVGRPSSYEQYF
>NA|TRBD1|TRBJ2-5|TRBV5-5
TGTGCCAGCAGCTCCGGGACAGGGGGAGAGACCCAGTACTTC
CASSSGTGGETQYF
>NA|NA|TRBJ2-1|TRBV19
TGTGCCAGTAGTTACCTCCTACAGGGTAGAAACAATGAGCAGTTCTTC
CASSYLLQGRNNEQFF
>NA|NA|TRBJ1-1|TRBV5-3
TGTGCCAGAAGCTTGTATCTTGACACTGGAGCTTTCTTT
CARSLYLDTGAFF
>NA|TRBD1|TRBJ2-3|TRBV2
TGTGCCAGCAGGCTAGACAGGGGCCCAGATACGCAGTATTTT
CASRLDRGPDTQYF
>NA|NA|TRBJ2-3|TRBV18
TGTGCCAGCTCAGCTCAGCCGGTCCTCCCAACAGATACGCAGTATTTT
CASSAQPVLPTDTQYF
>NA|TRBD2|TRBJ2-2|TRBV6-6
TGTGCCAGCAGTTTAGCGGGGGGGAGCACCGGGGAGCTGTTTTTT
CASSLAGGSTGELFF
>NA|NA|TRBJ1-3|TRBV6-6
TGTGCCAGCAGCCCCCTGGGCTCTGGAAACACCATATATTTT
CASSPLGSGNTIYF
>NA|NA|TRBJ2-3|TRBV6-4
TGTGCCAGCAGCCCCATTAGCGGCACAGATACGCAGTATTTT
CASSPISGTDTQYF
>NA|TRBD1|TRBJ1-2|TRBV2
TGTGCCAGCAGGGCAGGGGGCAATGGCTACACCTTC
CASRAGGNGYTF